The rows below give T cell receptor beta chains drawn from one sample of a study of blood T cell repertoires in COVID-19. Profiled with immunoSEQ multiplex PCR; TCRdb holds only in-frame clones, not every one. The table records 70,000 to 100,000 clones, about 88% of them present only once. The specimen sequenced was peripheral blood. The receptors were gathered from a man at least 80 years old with active or convalescent COVID-19. CDR3s include the opening cysteine and the closing phenylalanine or tryptophan. Each record gives: J gene, clone size, V gene, D gene, CDR3 protein, CDR3 DNA. A D gene is named only where the DNA matches it firmly. Clone size, where shown, is once, few, many, or a class for clones that have expanded.

J: TRBJ1-1
size: NA
V: TRBV5-4
D: TRBD1
CDR3: CASSLRRTGYTEAFF
DNA: TGTGCCAGCAGCTTGCGGAGGACAGGGTACACTGAAGCTTTCTTT

J: TRBJ2-1
size: once
V: TRBV30
D: TRBD1
CDR3: CAWGQGAYNEQFF
DNA: TGTGCCTGGGGGCAGGGGGCTTACAATGAGCAGTTCTTC

J: TRBJ2-1
size: NA
V: TRBV4-1
D: NA
CDR3: CASSQEADSSFRQFF
DNA: TGCGCCAGCAGCCAAGAGGCGGACAGCTCGTTTAGGCAGTTCTTC

J: TRBJ2-3
size: NA
V: TRBV28
D: TRBD2
CDR3: CASSGDLAGGQDTQYF
DNA: TGTGCCAGCAGTGGCGATCTAGCGGGAGGTCAAGATACGCAGTATTTT

J: TRBJ2-7
size: NA
V: TRBV2
D: NA
CDR3: CASSPRPADEQYF
DNA: TGTGCCAGCAGTCCGCGACCCGCGGACGAGCAGTACTTC

J: TRBJ1-2
size: NA
V: TRBV29-1
D: TRBD1
CDR3: CSARDSLYLGYTF
DNA: TGCAGCGCCCGGGACAGCCTGTACCTGGGCTACACCTTC

J: TRBJ2-7
size: NA
V: TRBV6-1
D: TRBD1
CDR3: CASSEVARDRASYEQYF
DNA: TGTGCCAGCAGTGAAGTGGCCCGGGACAGGGCAAGCTACGAGCAGTACTTC

J: TRBJ2-2
size: NA
V: TRBV21-1
D: NA
CDR3: CASSHRGLAGELFF
DNA: TGTGCCAGCAGCCACCGCGGACTAGCCGGGGAGCTGTTTTTT

J: TRBJ1-4
size: NA
V: TRBV4-2
D: TRBD1
CDR3: CASSQVGTGEQYEKLFF
DNA: TGTGCCAGCAGCCAAGTGGGGACAGGGGAGCAATATGAAAAACTGTTTTTT

J: TRBJ2-3
size: NA
V: TRBV7-8
D: TRBD2
CDR3: CASSLARLAGDTDTQYF
DNA: TGTGCCAGCAGCTTAGCCCGCCTAGCGGGGGACACAGATACGCAGTATTTT

J: TRBJ2-5
size: NA
V: TRBV21-1
D: NA
CDR3: CASSPRGGLASQETQYF
DNA: TGTGCCAGCAGCCCCAGGGGAGGACTAGCGTCACAAGAGACCCAGTACTTC

J: TRBJ2-7
size: NA
V: TRBV2
D: TRBD1
CDR3: CASSDPRGYEQYF
DNA: TGTGCCAGCAGTGACCCCAGGGGGTACGAGCAGTACTTC

J: TRBJ1-1
size: NA
V: TRBV5-4
D: NA
CDR3: CASSLAGVRNTEAFF
DNA: TGTGCCAGCAGCTTGGCAGGGGTGCGGAACACTGAAGCTTTCTTT

J: TRBJ1-2
size: few
V: TRBV12-5
D: NA
CDR3: CASGLVGDYGYTF
DNA: TGTGCTAGTGGTTTGGTAGGGGACTATGGCTACACCTTC

J: TRBJ2-7
size: NA
V: TRBV7-2
D: TRBD2
CDR3: CASSFGLAGGAVDEQYF
DNA: TGTGCCAGCAGCTTCGGACTAGCGGGAGGTGCCGTCGACGAGCAGTACTTC

J: TRBJ2-3
size: NA
V: TRBV9
D: TRBD2
CDR3: CASSGSGSWPDTQYF
DNA: TGTGCCAGCAGCGGAAGCGGGAGTTGGCCAGATACGCAGTATTTT

J: TRBJ2-7
size: NA
V: TRBV3-1/TRBV3-2
D: NA
CDR3: CASSQASGFYEQYF
DNA: TGTGCCAGCAGCCAAGCTTCCGGGTTCTACGAGCAGTACTTC

J: TRBJ1-1
size: NA
V: TRBV30
D: NA
CDR3: CAWSRDMNTEAFF
DNA: TGTGCCTGGAGCCGAGACATGAACACTGAAGCTTTCTTT

J: TRBJ2-5
size: NA
V: TRBV25-1
D: NA
CDR3: CASSATQETQYF
DNA: TGTGCCAGCAGTGCGACACAAGAGACCCAGTACTTC

J: TRBJ1-2
size: few
V: TRBV24-1
D: TRBD1
CDR3: CATSDPQGASAGYTF
DNA: TGTGCCACCAGTGACCCACAGGGGGCATCGGCTGGCTACACCTTC

J: TRBJ2-1
size: once
V: TRBV7-2
D: TRBD2
CDR3: CASSTQASGAGEQFF
DNA: TGTGCCAGCAGCACCCAGGCTAGCGGTGCCGGAGAGCAGTTCTTC

J: TRBJ2-2
size: NA
V: TRBV6-5
D: NA
CDR3: CASSRGLMGTGELFF
DNA: TGTGCCAGCAGTAGGGGACTTATGGGCACCGGGGAGCTGTTTTTT

J: TRBJ2-1
size: NA
V: TRBV4-3
D: NA
CDR3: CASSQEVGPYNEQFF
DNA: TGCGCCAGCAGCCAAGAGGTTGGCCCCTACAATGAGCAGTTCTTC

J: TRBJ2-3
size: NA
V: TRBV11-3
D: NA
CDR3: CASSATGSGVDTQYF
DNA: TGTGCCAGCAGCGCTACCGGATCGGGGGTAGATACGCAGTATTTT

J: TRBJ1-1
size: NA
V: TRBV4-3
D: TRBD1
CDR3: CASSQRDRGLLNTEAFF
DNA: TGCGCCAGCAGCCAAAGGGACAGGGGGCTACTGAACACTGAAGCTTTCTTT

J: TRBJ2-2
size: once
V: TRBV10-1
D: TRBD1
CDR3: CASSRTGADTGELFF
DNA: TGCGCCAGCAGTCGGACAGGGGCGGACACCGGGGAGCTGTTTTTT

J: TRBJ2-3
size: NA
V: TRBV10-3
D: NA
CDR3: CAISAPRGGSGADTQYF
DNA: TGTGCCATCAGTGCCCCCAGGGGCGGGAGTGGCGCAGATACGCAGTATTTT

J: TRBJ1-3
size: NA
V: TRBV3-1/TRBV3-2
D: TRBD1
CDR3: CASSPGQPSGNTIYF
DNA: TGTGCCAGCAGCCCGGGACAGCCCTCTGGAAACACCATATATTTT

J: TRBJ1-5
size: NA
V: TRBV6-2/TRBV6-3
D: TRBD1
CDR3: CASTPRGQGGQPQHF
DNA: TGTGCCAGCACCCCTCGGGGACAGGGTGGTCAGCCCCAGCATTTT